The 4 T cell receptor beta chains below all came from one sample that was sequenced in a study of metastatic and nonmetastatic thyroid tumors. Nobody among the patients had been given any treatment before thyroid surgery. TCRdb re-called clones via MiXCR from the PCR reads. The sample carries about 14,000 clones, about 27% recorded once. The specimen was tumor tissue. The origin of the receptors is a female donor with papillary thyroid cancer or a benign thyroid nodule (not recorded which). Some clones in this sample may be carry-over from other donors' samples.

The chain links TRBV27 to TRBJ1-6, with D maybe TRBD1 (5 bases). Trimming took 5 bases from V and 0 from J, leaving 17 bases between them. From germline, CDR1 is MNHEY and CDR2 SMNVEV (reference sequence). This CDR3 has 18 residues. The CDR3 loop is CASSHGGGVGSYNSPLHF. CDR3 DNA sequence: TGTGCCAGCAGTCACGGGGGGGGAGTCGGCTCCTATAATTCACCCCTCCACTTT.

CDR3 sequence: CASILDLAMGNTIYF. The CDR3 nucleotides are TGTGCCAGCATTCTCGACTTAGCTATGGGAAACACCATATATTTT. The rearrangement uses TRBV11-2 and TRBJ1-3; unclear D gene. V lost 7 bases and J 4 bases, leaving 17 bases between the germline ends. The CDR3 runs 15 residues. Germline V CDR1 and CDR2: SGHAT, FQNNGV.

The sample holds many counts of this clone. V gene TRBV15 combines with J gene TRBJ2-1; 9 positions agree with TRBD2. V gave up 5 bases and J gave up 7 bases; unmatched junction bases: 12. Germline V gene data show CDR1 as LNHNV and CDR2 as YYDKDF (reference sequence). The CDR3 covers 16 residues. The CDR3 region has the DNA TGTGCCACCAGCCGAGGCGGGGGGGCTTCGTGGAATGAGCAGTTCTTC. Protein product: CATSRGGGASWNEQFF.

The chain couples TRBV6-1 to TRBJ2-1; the D gene could be TRBD1 or TRBD2 (5 bases each). Germline-derived CDR1 and CDR2 are MNHNS and SASEGT. There are 12 residues in the CDR3. Trimming stripped 6 bases from V and 2 bases from J, with 5 bases between. The CDR3 coding sequence is TGTGCCAGCAGGGGACCCTACAATGAGCAGTTCTTC. This gives the protein CASRGPYNEQFF.